Sequencing of this TCR beta chain was carried out in a study of cytomegalovirus exposure and HLA in healthy donors. Looking at the study overall: Around 180 million T cells yielded under 130 million unique TCR beta sequences in earlier analysis. Whole-study results and caveats: The authors considered a cluster of highly shared sequence variants likely to be a sequencing artifact. The dataset shows that most TCR sequences were rare, while some public TCRs occurred in many donors.

On this clone: The target antigen is unknown.

60 Vbeta and 13 Jbeta primers were used in PCR. Assay: immunoSEQ multiplex PCR; the TCRdb copy retains only in-frame clones and omits some. The sample lists fewer than 200,000 clones, more than 60% occurring once. Germline CDR1 and CDR2: KGHSH and LQKENI. The junction had 5 bases not matched to a gene; V was cut back by 3 bases and J by 1 base. The CDR3 totals 17 residues. The sequencing sample was made of PBMCs. The receptor comes from a human donor in good health. This rearrangement joins TRBV18 to TRBJ2-7, with 14 nucleotides matching TRBD2. Here the CDR3 DNA reads TGTGCCAGCTCACCTCGGACTAGCGGGGGGAGGTCCTACGAGCAGTACTTC. Its protein product is CASSPRTSGGRSYEQYF.